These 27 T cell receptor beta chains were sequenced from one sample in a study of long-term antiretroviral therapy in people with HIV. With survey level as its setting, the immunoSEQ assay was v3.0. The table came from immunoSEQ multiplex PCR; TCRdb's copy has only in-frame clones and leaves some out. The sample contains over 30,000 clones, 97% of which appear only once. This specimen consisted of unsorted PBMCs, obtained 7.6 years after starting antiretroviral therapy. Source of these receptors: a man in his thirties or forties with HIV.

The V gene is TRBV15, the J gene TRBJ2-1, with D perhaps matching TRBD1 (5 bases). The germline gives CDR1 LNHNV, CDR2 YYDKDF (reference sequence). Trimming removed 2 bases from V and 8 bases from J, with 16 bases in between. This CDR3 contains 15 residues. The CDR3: CATSRLGQGEDEQFF. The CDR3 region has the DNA TGTGCCACCAGCAGACTAGGGCAGGGTGAGGATGAGCAGTTCTTC. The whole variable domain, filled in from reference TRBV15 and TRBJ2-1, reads DAMVIQNPRYQVTQFGKPVTLSCSQTLNHNVMYWYQQKSSQAPKLLFHYYDKDFNNEADTPDNFQSRRPNTSFCFLDIRSPGLGDTAMYLCATSRLGQGEDEQFFGPGTRLTVL.

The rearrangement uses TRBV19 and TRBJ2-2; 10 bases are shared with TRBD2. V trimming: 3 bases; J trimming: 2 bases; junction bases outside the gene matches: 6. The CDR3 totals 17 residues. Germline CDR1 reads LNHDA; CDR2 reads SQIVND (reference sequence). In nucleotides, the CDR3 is TGTGCCAGTAGTATTATAGGACTAGCGGCTAACACCGGGGAGCTGTTTTTT. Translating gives CASSIIGLAANTGELFF.

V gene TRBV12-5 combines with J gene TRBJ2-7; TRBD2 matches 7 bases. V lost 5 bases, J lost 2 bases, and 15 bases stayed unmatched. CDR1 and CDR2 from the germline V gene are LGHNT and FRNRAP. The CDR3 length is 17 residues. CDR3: CASGLGEGLVGAYEQYF. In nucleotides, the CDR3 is TGTGCTAGTGGTCTGGGGGAGGGACTCGTAGGGGCCTACGAGCAGTACTTC.

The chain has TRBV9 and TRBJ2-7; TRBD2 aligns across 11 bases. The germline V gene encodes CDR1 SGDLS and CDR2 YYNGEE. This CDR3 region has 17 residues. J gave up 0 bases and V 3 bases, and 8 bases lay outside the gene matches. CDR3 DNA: TGTGCCAGCAGCGCCGGACTAGCGGGCCCTAGCTCCTACGAGCAGTACTTC. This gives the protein CASSAGLAGPSSYEQYF.

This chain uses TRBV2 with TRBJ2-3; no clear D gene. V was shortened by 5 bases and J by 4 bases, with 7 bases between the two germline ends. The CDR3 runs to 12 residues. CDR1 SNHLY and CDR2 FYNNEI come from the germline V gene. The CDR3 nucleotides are TGTGCCAGCAGTCCGAGTCCAGATACGCAGTATTTT. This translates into CASSPSPDTQYF.

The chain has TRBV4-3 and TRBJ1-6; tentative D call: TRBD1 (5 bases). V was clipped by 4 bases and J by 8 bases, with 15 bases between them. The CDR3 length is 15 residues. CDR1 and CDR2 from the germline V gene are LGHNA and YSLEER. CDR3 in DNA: TGCGCCAGCAGCCCCCTTCTGGGGCCCGATTCACCCCTCCACTTT. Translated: CASSPLLGPDSPLHF.

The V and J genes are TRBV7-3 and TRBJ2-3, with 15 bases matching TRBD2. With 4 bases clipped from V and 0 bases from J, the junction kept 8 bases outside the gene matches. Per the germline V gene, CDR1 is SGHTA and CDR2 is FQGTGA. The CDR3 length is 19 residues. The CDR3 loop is CASSSKGLAGGGSTDTQYF. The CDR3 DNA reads TGTGCCAGCAGCTCGAAGGGACTAGCGGGAGGCGGCAGCACAGATACGCAGTATTTT.

The CDR3 sequence is CSVEAGNSADTQYF. CDR3 in DNA: TGCAGCGTTGAAGCGGGGAATTCGGCAGATACGCAGTATTTT. The chain couples TRBV29-1 to TRBJ2-3, with TRBD2 as a possible D gene (5 bases). The CDR3 is made up of 14 amino acids. Per the germline V gene, CDR1 is SQVTM and CDR2 is ANQGSEA. V dropped 1 base and J dropped 4 bases, with 12 bases sitting between them.

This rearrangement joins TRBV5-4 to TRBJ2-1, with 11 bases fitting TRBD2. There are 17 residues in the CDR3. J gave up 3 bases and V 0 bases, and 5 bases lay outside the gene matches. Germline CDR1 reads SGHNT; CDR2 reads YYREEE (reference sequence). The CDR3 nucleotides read TGTGCCAGCAGCTTGGGTCCCCTAGCGGGGGGCTACAATGAGCAGTTCTTC. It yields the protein CASSLGPLAGGYNEQFF.

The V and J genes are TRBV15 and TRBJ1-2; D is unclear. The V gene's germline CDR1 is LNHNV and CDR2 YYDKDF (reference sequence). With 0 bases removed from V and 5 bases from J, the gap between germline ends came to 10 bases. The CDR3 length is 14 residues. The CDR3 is CATSRDRARYGYTF. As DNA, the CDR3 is TGTGCCACCAGCAGAGATCGCGCCCGATATGGCTACACCTTC. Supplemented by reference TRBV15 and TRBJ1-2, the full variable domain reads DAMVIQNPRYQVTQFGKPVTLSCSQTLNHNVMYWYQQKSSQAPKLLFHYYDKDFNNEADTPDNFQSRRPNTSFCFLDIRSPGLGDTAMYLCATSRDRARYGYTFGSGTRLTVV.

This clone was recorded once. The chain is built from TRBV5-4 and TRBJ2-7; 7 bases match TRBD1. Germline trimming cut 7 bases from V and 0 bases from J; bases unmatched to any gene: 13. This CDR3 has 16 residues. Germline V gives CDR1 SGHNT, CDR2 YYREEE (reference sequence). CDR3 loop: CASLKPGDRFSYEQYF. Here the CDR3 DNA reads TGTGCCAGCCTGAAACCCGGGGACAGATTCTCCTACGAGCAGTACTTC.

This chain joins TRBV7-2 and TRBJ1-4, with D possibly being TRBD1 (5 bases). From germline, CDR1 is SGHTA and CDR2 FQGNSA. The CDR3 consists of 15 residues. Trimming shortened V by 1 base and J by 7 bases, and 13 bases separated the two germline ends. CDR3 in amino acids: CASSLGGRTVEKLFF. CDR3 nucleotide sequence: TGTGCCAGCAGCTTAGGGGGGAGGACGGTTGAAAAACTGTTTTTT.

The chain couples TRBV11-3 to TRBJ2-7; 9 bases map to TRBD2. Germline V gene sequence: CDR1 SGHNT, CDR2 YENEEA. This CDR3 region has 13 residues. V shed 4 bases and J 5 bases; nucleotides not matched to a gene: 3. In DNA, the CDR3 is TGTGCCAGCAGCTCCCGCGGGGGGGACGAGCAGTACTTC. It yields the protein CASSSRGGDEQYF. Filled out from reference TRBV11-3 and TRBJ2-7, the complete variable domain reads EAGVVQSPRYKIIEKKQPVAFWCNPISGHNTLYWYLQNLGQGPELLIRYENEEAVDDSQLPKDRFSAERLKGVDSTLKIQPAELGDSAVYLCASSSRGGDEQYFGPGTRLTVT.

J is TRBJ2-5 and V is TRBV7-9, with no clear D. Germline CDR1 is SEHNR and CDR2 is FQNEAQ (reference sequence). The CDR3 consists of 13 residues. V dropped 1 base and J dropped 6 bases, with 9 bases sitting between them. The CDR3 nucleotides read TGTGCCAGCAGCTTAGGTGGGATGAAGACCCAGTACTTC. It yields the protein CASSLGGMKTQYF.

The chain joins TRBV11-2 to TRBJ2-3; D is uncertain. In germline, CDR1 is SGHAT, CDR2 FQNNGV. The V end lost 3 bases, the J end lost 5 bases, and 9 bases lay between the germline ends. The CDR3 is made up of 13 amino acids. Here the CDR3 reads CASSFPLVDTQYF. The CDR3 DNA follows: TGTGCCAGCAGCTTCCCCCTGGTAGATACGCAGTATTTT.

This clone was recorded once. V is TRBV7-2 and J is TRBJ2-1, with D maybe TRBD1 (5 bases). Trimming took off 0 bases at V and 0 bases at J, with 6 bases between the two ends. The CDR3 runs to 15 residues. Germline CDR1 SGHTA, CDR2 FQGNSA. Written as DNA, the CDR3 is TGTGCCAGCAGCTTAGCAGGGGACTCCTACAATGAGCAGTTCTTC. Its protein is CASSLAGDSYNEQFF.

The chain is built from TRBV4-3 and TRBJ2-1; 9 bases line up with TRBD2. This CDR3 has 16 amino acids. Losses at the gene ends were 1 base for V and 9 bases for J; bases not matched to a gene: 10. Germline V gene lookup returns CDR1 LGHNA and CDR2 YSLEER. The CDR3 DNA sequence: TGCGCCAGCAGCCAAGTCGCCAGCGGGAGGTTTGGTGAGCAGTTCTTC. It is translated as CASSQVASGRFGEQFF.

CDR3 DNA: TGTGCCAGTAGTATTTCAGGATACCAGCCCCAGCATTTT. This gives the protein CASSISGYQPQHF. The chain employs TRBV19 and TRBJ1-5; the D is unclear. V lost 3 bases and J 7 bases, leaving 10 bases between the germline ends. The CDR3 sequence is 13 residues long. Germline V lookup: CDR1 LNHDA, CDR2 SQIVND (reference sequence). The whole variable domain, remainder taken from reference TRBV19 and TRBJ1-5, is DGGITQSPKYLFRKEGQNVTLSCEQNLNHDAMYWYRQDPGQGLRLIYYSQIVNDFQKGDIAEGYSVSREKKESFPLTVTSAQKNPTAFYLCASSISGYQPQHFGDGTRLSIL.

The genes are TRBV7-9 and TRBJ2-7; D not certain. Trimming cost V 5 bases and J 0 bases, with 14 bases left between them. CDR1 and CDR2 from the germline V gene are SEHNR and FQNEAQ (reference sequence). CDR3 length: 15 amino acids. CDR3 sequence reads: CASSASIINSYEQYF. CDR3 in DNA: TGTGCCAGCAGCGCCTCAATCATTAACTCCTACGAGCAGTACTTC.

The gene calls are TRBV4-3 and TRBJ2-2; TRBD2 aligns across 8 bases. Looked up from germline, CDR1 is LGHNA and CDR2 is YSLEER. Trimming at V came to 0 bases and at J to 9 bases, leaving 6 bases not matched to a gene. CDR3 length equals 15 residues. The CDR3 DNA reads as TGCGCCAGCAGCCAAGAGGGGCGGGGGGCGCGGGAGCTGTTTTTT. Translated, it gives CASSQEGRGARELFF.

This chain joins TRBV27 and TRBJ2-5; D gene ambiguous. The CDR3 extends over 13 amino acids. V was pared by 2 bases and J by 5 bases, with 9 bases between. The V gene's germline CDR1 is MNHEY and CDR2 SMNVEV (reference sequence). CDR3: CASSLQARETQYF. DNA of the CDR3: TGTGCCAGCAGTTTACAAGCTCGGGAGACCCAGTACTTC.

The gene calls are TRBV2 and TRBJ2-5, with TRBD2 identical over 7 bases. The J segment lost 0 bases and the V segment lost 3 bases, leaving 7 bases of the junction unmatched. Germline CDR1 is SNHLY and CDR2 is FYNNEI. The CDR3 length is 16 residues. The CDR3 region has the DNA TGTGCCAGCAGTGATCGCTGGACTAGAAACCAAGAGACCCAGTACTTC. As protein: CASSDRWTRNQETQYF. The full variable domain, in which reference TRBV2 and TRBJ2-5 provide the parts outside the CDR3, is EPEVTQTPSHQVTQMGQEVILRCVPISNHLYFYWYRQILGQKVEFLVSFYNNEISEKSEIFDDQFSVERPDGSNFTLKIRSTKLEDSAMYFCASSDRWTRNQETQYFGPGTRLLVL.

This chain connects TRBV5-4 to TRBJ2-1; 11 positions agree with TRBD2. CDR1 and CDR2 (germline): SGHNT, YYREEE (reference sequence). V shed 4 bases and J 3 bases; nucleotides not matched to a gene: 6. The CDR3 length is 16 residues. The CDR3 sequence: CASSPELAGDYNEQFF. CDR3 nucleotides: TGTGCCAGCAGCCCAGAACTAGCGGGAGACTACAATGAGCAGTTCTTC.

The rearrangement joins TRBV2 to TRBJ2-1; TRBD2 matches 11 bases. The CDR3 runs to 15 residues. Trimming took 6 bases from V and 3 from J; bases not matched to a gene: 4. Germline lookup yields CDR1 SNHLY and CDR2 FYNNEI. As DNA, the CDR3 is TGTGCCAGCAGGGAGACTAGCGGGGACTACAATGAGCAGTTCTTC. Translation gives CASRETSGDYNEQFF.

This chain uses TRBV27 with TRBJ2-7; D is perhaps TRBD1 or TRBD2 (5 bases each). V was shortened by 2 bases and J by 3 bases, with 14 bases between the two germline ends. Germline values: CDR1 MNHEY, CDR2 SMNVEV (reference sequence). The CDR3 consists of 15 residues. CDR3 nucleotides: TGTGCCAGCAGTTTAAAATCCGGGGCAAACTACGAGCAGTACTTC. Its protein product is CASSLKSGANYEQYF.

This CDR3 reads CAWSVFNQLNTEAFF. CDR3 coding DNA: TGTGCCTGGAGTGTATTTAATCAGTTAAACACTGAAGCTTTCTTT. The chain has TRBV30 and TRBJ1-1; no firm D call. V shed 0 bases and J shed 2 bases, with 13 bases lying between them. From germline, CDR1 is GTSNPN and CDR2 SVGIG (reference sequence). The CDR3 is 15 amino acids.

CDR3 bases: TGTGCCAGCTCGTTGGAGGGTGCCTACGAGCAGTACTTC. Translated: CASSLEGAYEQYF. The chain links TRBV6-1 to TRBJ2-7, with a weak D call TRBD2 (6 bases). Germline V gene sequence: CDR1 MNHNS, CDR2 SASEGT. Deletions cut 8 bases from V and 2 bases from J, with 13 bases between. CDR3 size: 13 residues.